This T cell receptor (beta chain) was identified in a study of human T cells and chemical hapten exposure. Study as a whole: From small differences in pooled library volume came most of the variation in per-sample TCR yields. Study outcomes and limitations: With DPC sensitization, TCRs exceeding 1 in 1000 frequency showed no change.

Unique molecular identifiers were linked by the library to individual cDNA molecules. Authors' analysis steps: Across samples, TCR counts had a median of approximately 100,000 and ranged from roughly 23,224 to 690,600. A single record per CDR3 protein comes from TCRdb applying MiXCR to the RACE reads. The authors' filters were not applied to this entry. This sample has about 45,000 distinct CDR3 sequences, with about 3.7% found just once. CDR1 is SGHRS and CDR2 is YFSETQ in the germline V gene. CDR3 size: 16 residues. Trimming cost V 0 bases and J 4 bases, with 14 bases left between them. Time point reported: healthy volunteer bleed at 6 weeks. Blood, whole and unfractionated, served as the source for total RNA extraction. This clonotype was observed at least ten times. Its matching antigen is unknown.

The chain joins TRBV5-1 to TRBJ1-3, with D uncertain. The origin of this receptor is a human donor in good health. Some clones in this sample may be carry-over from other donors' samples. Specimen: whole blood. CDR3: CASSLVAGRGGNTIYF. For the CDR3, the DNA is TGCGCCAGCAGCTTGGTCGCTGGTCGCGGAGGAAACACCATATATTTT.